Presented here are 19 T cell receptor beta chains from one specimen sequenced in a study of human T cells and chemical hapten exposure. The time point: patch test 2, 6 weeks after DPC sensitization. Specified treatment: therapeutic diphenylcyclopropenone sensitization with weekly scalp DPC. Using its own MiXCR run on the RACE reads, TCRdb lists one record per CDR3 protein. The repertoire consists of some 350,000 distinct CDR3 sequences, with about 6.9% occurring once and the leading ten covering around 6%. The starting material was whole blood, obtained in connection with sensitization to the hapten diphenylcyclopropenone (DPC). Source of these receptors: a woman aged 18-29 years with alopecia areata. Some clones in this sample may be carry-over from other donors' samples.

This clonotype was seen only a few times. The chain recombines TRBV7-2 with TRBJ2-4; D not resolved. The CDR3 covers 13 residues. Germline V gene data show CDR1 as SGHTA and CDR2 as FQGNSA. V was clipped by 5 bases and J by 7 bases, with 12 bases between them. The CDR3 nucleotides read TGTGCCAGCAGCCAGGCCCCACTCAACATTCAGTACTTC. This codes for CASSQAPLNIQYF. Looking up the rest from reference TRBV7-2 and TRBJ2-4 gives the full variable domain: GAGVSQSPSNKVTEKGKDVELRCDPISGHTALYWYRQSLGQGLEFLIYFQGNSAPDKSGLPSDRFSAERTGGSVSTLTIQRTQQEDSAVYLCASSQAPLNIQYFGAGTRLSVL.

This clonotype was seen only a few times. The J gene is TRBJ1-2, the V gene TRBV3-1; possibly TRBD1 for D (6 bases). The ends were cut back, 2 bases at V and 14 bases at J, with 18 bases in the middle. Germline V gene sequence: CDR1 LGHDT, CDR2 YNNKEL (reference sequence). This CDR3 has 13 amino acids. In nucleotides, the CDR3 is TGTGCCAGCAGCCAACGTCCCGGACAGAACGGGACCTTC. Translated: CASSQRPGQNGTF.

This clonotype was seen ten or more times. The rearrangement uses TRBV18 and TRBJ1-5; the match to TRBD1 covers 8 bases. The CDR3 runs to 15 residues. V gave up 3 bases and J gave up 6 bases; unmatched junction bases: 7. Germline V gene data show CDR1 as KGHSH and CDR2 as LQKENI. CDR3 in amino acids: CASSPYDRGSQPQHF. The CDR3 DNA follows: TGTGCCAGCTCACCCTACGACAGGGGAAGTCAGCCCCAGCATTTT.

This clonotype was found a few times. The V and J genes are TRBV5-1 and TRBJ2-5; 10 nucleotides match TRBD2. CDR1 SGHRS and CDR2 YFSETQ come from the germline V gene. V gave up 4 bases and J gave up 3 bases; unmatched junction bases: 6. The CDR3 has 15 residues. DNA of the CDR3: TGCGCCAGCAGCCCAGGACTAGCGGCCGAAGAGACCCAGTACTTC. Translated: CASSPGLAAEETQYF.

This clonotype has only a few counts. The rearrangement links TRBV7-2 to TRBJ1-1, with D unclear. The CDR3 sequence is 13 residues long. V was shortened by 6 bases and J by 6 bases, with 14 bases between the two germline ends. The germline CDR1 and CDR2 sequences are SGHTA and FQGNSA. CDR3 nucleotides: TGTGCCAGCAGAATCCCGGGTAAGGCTGAAGCTTTCTTT. Translation: CASRIPGKAEAFF.

This rearrangement joins TRBV5-8 to TRBJ2-1; D may match TRBD1 or TRBD2 (5 bases each). Trimming cost V 4 bases and J 8 bases, with 19 bases left between them. The CDR3 consists of 15 residues. Germline V CDR1 and CDR2: SGHTS, YDEGEE. CDR3 region: CASSIEWGFTDEQFF. DNA for the CDR3: TGTGCCAGCAGCATAGAATGGGGGTTTACGGATGAGCAGTTCTTC.

This chain uses TRBV5-1 with TRBJ2-7, with D possibly TRBD2 on 6 matching bases. CDR3 length: 15 residues. V was trimmed by 3 bases and J by 3 bases, leaving 16 bases between them. Germline assignment: CDR1 SGHRS and CDR2 YFSETQ. CDR3 DNA sequence: TGCGCCAGCAGCTCTTTACGCGGGGACGACTACGAGCAGTACTTC. As protein: CASSSLRGDDYEQYF.

There are many counts of this clonotype. The gene calls are TRBV3-1 and TRBJ2-1; 7 bases map to TRBD2. Trimming removed 3 bases from V and 5 bases from J; junction bases left unmatched: 10. Germline V lookup: CDR1 LGHDT, CDR2 YNNKEL (reference sequence). The CDR3 spans 16 residues. The CDR3 nucleotides are TGTGCCAGCAGCCACCCTCCCCGGGCGGGGGACAATGAGCAGTTCTTC. Translation: CASSHPPRAGDNEQFF.

This clonotype has at least ten counts. The chain couples TRBV11-3 to TRBJ2-5; 10 bases fit TRBD1. With V trimmed by 6 bases and J by 5 bases, 9 bases remained unmatched. The CDR3 spans 15 residues. Germline V gives CDR1 SGHNT, CDR2 YENEEA. The CDR3 nucleotides read TGTGCCAGCAGTTCGGGACAGGGGAACGGGGAGACCCAGTACTTC. Encoded protein: CASSSGQGNGETQYF.

The chain employs TRBV6-5 and TRBJ2-7, with D perhaps matching TRBD1 or TRBD2 (5 bases each). Germline CDR1 is MNHEY and CDR2 is SVGAGI. The CDR3 is 14 residues long. V lost 6 bases, J lost 2 bases, and 14 bases lay in between. CDR3 sequence (DNA): TGTGCCAGCAGCCGGGACCGCCGGACCTACGAGCAGTACTTC. Its translation is CASSRDRRTYEQYF.

V gene TRBV6-5 combines with J gene TRBJ1-4, with D hard to call. The V gene's germline CDR1 is MNHEY and CDR2 SVGAGI. This CDR3 region has 15 residues. Trimming left V 6 bases short and J 10 bases short, with 21 bases between. The CDR3 reads CASSSGTSSGGKLFF. DNA for the CDR3: TGTGCCAGCAGCTCCGGCACATCCTCCGGTGGAAAACTGTTTTTT.

The V and J genes are TRBV5-1 and TRBJ1-1, with D unclear. Trimming pared 0 bases from V and 4 bases from J, leaving 10 bases between. The length of the CDR3 is 14 residues. Germline lookup yields CDR1 SGHRS and CDR2 YFSETQ. CDR3 amino acids: CASSLGIVGTEAFF. Written as DNA, the CDR3 is TGCGCCAGCAGCTTGGGGATTGTTGGCACTGAAGCTTTCTTT. The full variable domain, rest sourced from reference TRBV5-1 and TRBJ1-1, is KAGVTQTPRYLIKTRGQQVTLSCSPISGHRSVSWYQQTPGQGLQFLFEYFSETQRNKGNFPGRFSGRQFSNSRSEMNVSTLELGDSALYLCASSLGIVGTEAFFGQGTRLTVV.

The table lists this clonotype with a few counts. Mismatch with germline at one junction end may stem from a read error. This chain uses TRBV6-2 or TRBV6-3 with TRBJ2-1, with D perhaps matching TRBD1 (6 bases). The CDR3 is 14 amino acids. The germline gives CDR1 MNHEY, CDR2 SVGEGT. The CDR3 DNA reads as TGTGCCAGCAGTTACTCGATGCAGGGGCGCATCGGGCTCTTC. Its protein product is CASSYSMQGRIGLF.

This clonotype was detected ten times or more. The V and J genes are TRBV7-2 and TRBJ1-2; TRBD1 might be the D (6 bases). The CDR3 is 13 residues long. Germline-derived CDR1 and CDR2 are SGHTA and FQGNSA. The V gene lost 11 bases and the J gene lost 8 bases, with 21 bases spanning the gap. CDR3 loop: CAGEGGTPIGYTF. The CDR3 DNA is TGTGCCGGCGAGGGGGGGACTCCTATAGGCTACACCTTC.

This clonotype has at least ten counts. J is TRBJ2-3 and V is TRBV7-9; 7 bases match TRBD1. The CDR3 contains 15 residues. The germline V gene has CDR1 SEHNR and CDR2 FQNEAQ (reference sequence). Unmatched junction bases numbered 7, after V lost 5 bases and J lost 2 bases. In DNA form, the CDR3 reads TGTGCCAGCAGCCCGAGGGACAGATCCACAGATACGCAGTATTTT. It translates to CASSPRDRSTDTQYF.

At least ten counts were recorded for this clonotype. This rearrangement joins TRBV6-6 to TRBJ1-1; D not certain. The CDR3 covers 12 residues. Trimming left V 6 bases short and J 7 bases short, with 12 bases between. The germline V gene has CDR1 MNHNY and CDR2 SVGAGI (reference sequence). The CDR3 sequence: CASRFRALEAFF. In DNA, the CDR3 is TGTGCCAGCAGATTCCGGGCCCTTGAAGCTTTCTTT.

The V call is TRBV7-3, the J call TRBJ2-7, with D maybe TRBD1 (5 bases). V lost 4 bases and J lost 3, with 16 bases in between. The germline CDR1 and CDR2 sequences are SGHTA and FQGTGA. The CDR3 runs to 15 residues. In nucleotides, the CDR3 is TGTGCCAGCAGCTCTACAGGAAATGCTTTCTACGAGCAGTACTTC. Encoded protein: CASSSTGNAFYEQYF.

At least ten counts were recorded for this clonotype. The CDR3, as DNA: TGTGCCATCAGTGAGGAGACAGGGATGGATCTCACCTTC. Protein product: CAISEETGMDLTF. V and J are TRBV10-3 and TRBJ1-2, with 7 bases identical to TRBD1. CDR1 and CDR2 (germline): ENHRY, SYGVKD. The CDR3 covers 13 residues. J was trimmed by 13 bases and V by 2 bases; bases with no gene match: 10.

This clonotype has at least ten counts. This chain links TRBV5-5 with TRBJ2-7, with TRBD1 matching over 8 bases. There are 15 residues in the CDR3. CDR1 is SGHKS, CDR2 YYEKEE, per germline (reference sequence). J lost 6 bases, V lost 3 bases, and 11 bases had no gene match. Here the CDR3 DNA reads TGTGCCAGCAGCTACGTGGCAGGGGGCTTCGTCGAGCAGTACTTC. This translates into CASSYVAGGFVEQYF.